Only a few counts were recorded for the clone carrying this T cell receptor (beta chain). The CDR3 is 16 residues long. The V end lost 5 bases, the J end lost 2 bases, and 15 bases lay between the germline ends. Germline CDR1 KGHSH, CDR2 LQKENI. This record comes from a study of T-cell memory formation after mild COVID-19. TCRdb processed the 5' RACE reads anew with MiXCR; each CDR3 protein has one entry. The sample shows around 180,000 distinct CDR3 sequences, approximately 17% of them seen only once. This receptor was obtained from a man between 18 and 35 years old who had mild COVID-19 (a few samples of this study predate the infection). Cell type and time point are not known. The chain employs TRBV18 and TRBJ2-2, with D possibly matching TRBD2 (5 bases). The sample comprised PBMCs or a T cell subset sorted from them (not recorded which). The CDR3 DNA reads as TGTGCCAGCTCATATTACGGAGGCGGTAACACCGGGGAGCTGTTTTTT. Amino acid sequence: CASSYYGGGNTGELFF. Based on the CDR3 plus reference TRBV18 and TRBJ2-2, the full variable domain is NAGVMQNPRHLVRRRGQEARLRCSPMKGHSHVYWYRQLPEEGLKFMVYLQKENIIDESGMPKERFSAEFPKEGPSILRIQQVVRGDSAAYFCASSYYGGGNTGELFFGEGSRLTVL.